These 6 T cell receptor beta chains came from one sample sequenced in a study of blood T cell repertoires in COVID-19. The data were produced by immunoSEQ multiplex PCR, yet TCRdb's version contains in-frame clones alone and is incomplete. This table holds about 220,000 clones, about 79% found once. Specimen: peripheral blood. The receptor source for this set is a man in his fifties or sixties with active or convalescent COVID-19.

The count of this clone is one. J is TRBJ1-5 and V is TRBV6-2 or TRBV6-3; D possibly corresponds to TRBD1 (5 bases). The CDR3 extends over 15 amino acids. V was clipped by 4 bases and J by 2 bases, with 12 bases between them. The V gene's germline CDR1 is MNHEY and CDR2 SVGEGT. The chain's CDR3 is CASSSRGSGNQPQHF. DNA for the CDR3: TGTGCCAGCAGTTCAAGGGGTTCGGGCAATCAGCCCCAGCATTTT.

V is TRBV7-8 and J is TRBJ1-3; TRBD1 matches 8 bases. Per germline, CDR1 SGHVS and CDR2 FQNEAQ. CDR3 size: 20 residues. Losses at the gene ends were 3 bases for V and 4 bases for J; bases not matched to a gene: 20. In DNA, the CDR3 is TGTGCCAGCAGCTTTCGGACGGACAGGGATTTGTCGATGTCAGGAAACACCATATATTTT. This translates into CASSFRTDRDLSMSGNTIYF.

DNA for the CDR3: TGTGCCAGCAGCCGGACAGGGGTGAACACTGAAGCTTTCTTT. This codes for CASSRTGVNTEAFF. The chain links TRBV6-5 to TRBJ1-1, with 9 bases identical to TRBD1. The CDR3 length is 14 residues. J lost 0 bases, V lost 6 bases, and 2 bases had no gene match. Germline V gene sequence: CDR1 MNHEY, CDR2 SVGAGI.

The chain couples TRBV19 to TRBJ1-1; 7 nucleotides line up with TRBD1. V shed 3 bases and J 0 bases; nucleotides not matched to a gene: 7. This CDR3 is 16 amino acids long. CDR1 is LNHDA, CDR2 SQIVND, per germline (reference sequence). The CDR3 region is CASSILSTGLNTEAFF. In nucleotides, the CDR3 is TGTGCCAGTAGTATCCTCTCGACAGGGCTGAACACTGAAGCTTTCTTT.

J is TRBJ2-3 and V is TRBV27; 10 positions agree with TRBD2. The CDR3 is made up of 14 amino acids. The J segment lost 6 bases and the V segment lost 5 bases, leaving 5 bases of the junction unmatched. Germline V gene data show CDR1 as MNHEY and CDR2 as SMNVEV (reference sequence). CDR3 protein: CASSQRGGFDTQYF. CDR3 nucleotide sequence: TGTGCCAGCAGTCAGCGGGGGGGCTTCGATACGCAGTATTTT.

The chain couples TRBV2 to TRBJ2-1; 9 bases agree with TRBD2. From germline, CDR1 is SNHLY and CDR2 FYNNEI. The CDR3 sequence is 16 residues long. V dropped 2 bases and J dropped 8; count of bases not matched to a gene: 10. CDR3 coding DNA: TGTGCCAGCAGTGAATTTTGGCGGGGGGGCCGGGATGAGCAGTTCTTC. This sequence encodes CASSEFWRGGRDEQFF.